A single sample is the source of the 12 T cell receptor beta chains below, sequenced in a study of early T cells in non-severe SARS-CoV-2 infection. MiXCR was run by TCRdb on the 5' RACE reads, yielding one entry per CDR3 protein. The sample has approximately 90,000 distinct CDR3 sequences, around 10% seen once. The sequenced sample was whole blood, obtained at baseline. These receptors came from an adult who was a healthcare worker with PCR-confirmed SARS-CoV-2 infection or an uninfected control (not recorded which).

This clonotype was detected only a few times. CDR3 protein: CASSLAPPRNYEQYF. DNA for the CDR3: TGTGCCAGCAGCTTAGCCCCCCCACGCAACTACGAGCAGTACTTC. The V gene is TRBV7-2, the J gene TRBJ2-7; D unresolved. The CDR3 is made up of 15 amino acids. V lost 0 bases and J lost 3, with 12 bases in between. Germline-derived CDR1 and CDR2 are SGHTA and FQGNSA.

About this clonotype itself: Sequence at one end of the junction differs from germline and may be a read error. The V call is TRBV7-2, the J call TRBJ2-7; 9 bases match TRBD1. CDR1 SGHTA and CDR2 FQGNSA come from the germline V gene. The CDR3 covers 13 residues. CDR3 bases: TGTGCCAGCAGCTTAACCGGGACAGGGAAACTTTCCTTC. The encoded protein is CASSLTGTGKLSF.

The chain combines TRBV18 with TRBJ2-7; tentatively, D is TRBD1 or TRBD2 (6 bases each). This CDR3 contains 16 residues. V dropped 3 bases and J dropped 4 bases, with 19 bases sitting between them. Germline V gene lookup returns CDR1 KGHSH and CDR2 LQKENI. In DNA form, the CDR3 reads TGTGCCAGCTCACCCGGCGGGGAACAGGGAGGATACGAGCAGTACTTC. Its protein is CASSPGGEQGGYEQYF. Filled out from reference TRBV18 and TRBJ2-7, the complete variable domain reads NAGVMQNPRHLVRRRGQEARLRCSPMKGHSHVYWYRQLPEEGLKFMVYLQKENIIDESGMPKERFSAEFPKEGPSILRIQQVVRGDSAAYFCASSPGGEQGGYEQYFGPGTRLTVT.

This clonotype was observed a handful of times. The chain has TRBV7-8 and TRBJ2-3; D might be TRBD1 (5 bases). This CDR3 has 14 amino acids. Per the germline V gene, CDR1 is SGHVS and CDR2 is FQNEAQ. CDR3 DNA: TGTGCTACCCTAGGGGCCTTTAGCACAGATACGCAGTATTTT. The encoded protein is CATLGAFSTDTQYF.

This chain joins TRBV3-1 and TRBJ2-3, with TRBD2 matching 10 bases. Germline V lookup: CDR1 LGHDT, CDR2 YNNKEL (reference sequence). The CDR3 consists of 16 residues. V shed 5 bases, J shed 1 base, and the junction held 6 bases outside the gene matches. The DNA of the CDR3 is TGTGCCAGCAGCGGGGAGCGGGGGGGCGGCACAGATACGCAGTATTTT. As protein: CASSGERGGGTDTQYF.

This clonotype was seen a few times. The gene calls are TRBV20-1 and TRBJ2-1; possibly TRBD2 for D (6 bases). This CDR3 spans 15 amino acids. V shed 4 bases and J shed 0 bases, with 13 bases lying between them. In germline, CDR1 is DFQATT, CDR2 SNEGSKA (reference sequence). The CDR3 protein is CSANQGGVSYNEQFF. In DNA form, the CDR3 reads TGCAGTGCTAATCAGGGAGGAGTCTCCTACAATGAGCAGTTCTTC.

The V and J genes are TRBV20-1 and TRBJ2-7; D possibly corresponds to TRBD1 (7 bases). Germline CDR1 reads DFQATT; CDR2 reads SNEGSKA (reference sequence). Trimming cost V 6 bases and J 7 bases, with 13 bases left between them. The CDR3 has 11 residues. Written as DNA, the CDR3 is TGCAGTGCATCACAGGGGAGGGAGCAGTACTTC. This gives the protein CSASQGREQYF.

The sample holds a few counts of this clonotype. This chain joins TRBV9 and TRBJ2-3; 11 nucleotides line up with TRBD1. This CDR3 has 15 residues. Germline V gene lookup returns CDR1 SGDLS and CDR2 YYNGEE. Trimming removed 4 bases from V and 6 bases from J; junction bases left unmatched: 7. The CDR3 loop is CASSSRTGGADTQYF. The CDR3 nucleotides read TGTGCCAGCAGCTCCCGGACAGGGGGCGCGGATACGCAGTATTTT.

In its sample, this clonotype was seen many times. This chain links TRBV5-4 with TRBJ1-1; TRBD1 is a possible D gene (6 bases). The CDR3 runs to 15 residues. CDR1 is SGHNT, CDR2 YYREEE, per germline (reference sequence). V lost 3 bases and J 6 bases, leaving 18 bases between the germline ends. CDR3 in amino acids: CASSSRTARGAEAFF. The CDR3 DNA reads as TGTGCCAGCAGCTCCCGGACAGCCCGGGGCGCTGAAGCTTTCTTT.

Many counts were recorded for this clonotype. V is TRBV29-1 and J is TRBJ1-1, with a weak D call TRBD1 (5 bases). The CDR3 length is 12 residues. V was trimmed by 7 bases and J by 4 bases, leaving 13 bases between them. Germline loops: CDR1 SQVTM, CDR2 ANQGSEA. The CDR3 DNA follows: TGCAGCGCTCAAGGCGGGGGCACTGAAGCTTTCTTT. Amino acids: CSAQGGGTEAFF.

The V gene is TRBV29-1, the J gene TRBJ2-5; no clear D gene. V lost 3 bases and J lost 1, with 21 bases in between. There are 17 residues in the CDR3. Germline values: CDR1 SQVTM, CDR2 ANQGSEA. This CDR3 is CSVDGSLSKRPQETQYF. CDR3 in DNA: TGCAGCGTTGACGGGTCCCTTAGCAAGAGACCCCAAGAGACCCAGTACTTC.

This clonotype was counted a few times. The genes are TRBV7-2 and TRBJ2-7; no definite D call. Germline CDR1 SGHTA, CDR2 FQGNSA. This CDR3 spans 12 amino acids. Trimming left V 11 bases short and J 0 bases short, with 11 bases between. CDR3 protein: CASGRPSYEQYF. In DNA, the CDR3 is TGTGCCTCAGGCAGACCCTCCTACGAGCAGTACTTC.